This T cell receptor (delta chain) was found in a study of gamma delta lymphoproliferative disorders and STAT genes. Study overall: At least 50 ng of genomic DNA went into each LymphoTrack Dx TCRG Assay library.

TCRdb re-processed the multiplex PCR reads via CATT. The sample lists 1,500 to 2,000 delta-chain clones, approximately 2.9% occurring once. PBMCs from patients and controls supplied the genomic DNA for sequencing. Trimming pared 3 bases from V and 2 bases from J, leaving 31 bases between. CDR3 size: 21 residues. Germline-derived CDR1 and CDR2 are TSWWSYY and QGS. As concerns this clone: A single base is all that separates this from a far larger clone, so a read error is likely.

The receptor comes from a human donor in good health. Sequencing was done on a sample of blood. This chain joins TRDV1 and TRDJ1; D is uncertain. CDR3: CALGELPLDRPPSGGTDKLIF. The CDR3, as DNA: TGTGCTCTTGGGGAGCTCCCCTTGGATCGTCCTCCCTCGGGCGGGACCGATAAACTCATCTTT.